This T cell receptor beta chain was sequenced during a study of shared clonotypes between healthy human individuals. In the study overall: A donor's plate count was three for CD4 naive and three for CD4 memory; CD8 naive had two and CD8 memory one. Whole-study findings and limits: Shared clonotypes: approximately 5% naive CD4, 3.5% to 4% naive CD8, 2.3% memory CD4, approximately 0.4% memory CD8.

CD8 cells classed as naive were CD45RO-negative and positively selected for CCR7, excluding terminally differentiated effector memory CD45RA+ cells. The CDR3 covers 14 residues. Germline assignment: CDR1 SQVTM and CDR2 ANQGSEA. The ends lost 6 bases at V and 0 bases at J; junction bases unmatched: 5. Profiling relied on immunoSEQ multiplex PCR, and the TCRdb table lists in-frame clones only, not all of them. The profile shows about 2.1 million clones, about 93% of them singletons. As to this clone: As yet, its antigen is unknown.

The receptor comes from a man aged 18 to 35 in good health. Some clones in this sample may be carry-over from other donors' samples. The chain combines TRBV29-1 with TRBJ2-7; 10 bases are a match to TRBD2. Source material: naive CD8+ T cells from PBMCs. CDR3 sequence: CSVRLAGNSYEQYF. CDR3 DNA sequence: TGCAGCGTCCGACTAGCGGGCAACTCCTACGAGCAGTACTTC.